Below, 28 T cell receptor beta chains from the same sample are listed, as sequenced in a study of T-cell reconstitution after alpha-beta-depleted transplantation in children. During its preparation, the TCRbeta library received unique molecular identifiers. In TCRdb, the PCR reads were re-called with MiXCR into one record per CDR3 protein. The sample consists of some 81,000 distinct CDR3 sequences, roughly an eighth of them appearing once. Specimen: PBMCs, mostly from graft donor cells, collected 180 days after TCRalphabeta/CD19-depleted stem cell transplant. All receptors derive from a male patient aged 2 to 10 who had a stem cell transplant for acute lymphoblastic leukemia, so the T cells may come from the graft donor.

Concerning this clonotype: An end of the junction differs from the germline gene, which may be a read error. V gene TRBV7-9 combines with J gene TRBJ2-4; possible D gene TRBD1, 6 bases. Germline V gene data show CDR1 as SEHNR and CDR2 as FQNEAQ (reference sequence). This CDR3 spans 16 amino acids. The DNA for the CDR3 is TGTGCCAGCAGCTGGGACAAAACCCTAGCCAAAAACATTCAGTCCTTC. Its protein product is CASSWDKTLAKNIQSF.

The chain has TRBV7-9 and TRBJ1-2; TRBD1 aligns across 7 bases. CDR3 length: 13 residues. The ends lost 5 bases at V and 4 bases at J; junction bases unmatched: 4. Looked up from germline, CDR1 is SEHNR and CDR2 is FQNEAQ (reference sequence). CDR3 DNA sequence: TGTGCCAGCAGCCGACAGGGTGGCTATGGCTACACCTTC. This encodes CASSRQGGYGYTF.

This chain uses TRBV6-6 with TRBJ1-2, with TRBD1 matching 9 bases. J was trimmed by 8 bases and V by 5 bases; bases with no gene match: 6. The CDR3 length is 13 residues. The germline V gene has CDR1 MNHNY and CDR2 SVGAGI (reference sequence). CDR3 loop: CASSGRDREGYTF. The DNA of the CDR3 is TGTGCCAGCAGTGGCCGGGACAGGGAGGGCTACACCTTC.

This clonotype was seen a handful of times. The chain joins TRBV5-1 to TRBJ1-2; tentatively, D is TRBD1 (5 bases). Germline V CDR1 and CDR2: SGHRS, YFSETQ. This CDR3 spans 13 amino acids. V lost 5 bases and J 4 bases, leaving 12 bases between the germline ends. The CDR3 loop is CASRVGDAYGYTF. The CDR3 bases are TGCGCCAGCAGAGTCGGGGACGCCTATGGCTACACCTTC.

This clonotype was seen a handful of times. The chain couples TRBV7-9 to TRBJ1-1; 10 positions match TRBD1. CDR1 is SEHNR, CDR2 FQNEAQ, per germline (reference sequence). The CDR3 covers 15 residues. Trimming cost V 5 bases and J 6 bases; bases outside gene matches: 9. In DNA form, the CDR3 reads TGTGCCAGCAGCGGAACGGGACAGGGGATGGCTGAAGCTTTCTTT. Translated: CASSGTGQGMAEAFF. The entire variable domain, with the rest obtained from reference TRBV7-9 and TRBJ1-1, is as follows: DTGVSQNPRHKITKRGQNVTFRCDPISEHNRLYWYRQTLGQGPEFLTYFQNEAQLEKSRLLSDRFSAERPKGSFSTLEIQRTEQGDSAMYLCASSGTGQGMAEAFFGQGTRLTVV.

The table lists this clonotype with many counts. The chain uses TRBV10-3 and TRBJ2-5; no reliable D call. The CDR3 has 14 amino acids. V shed 10 bases and J shed 4 bases, with 19 bases lying between them. CDR1 ENHRY and CDR2 SYGVKD come from the germline V gene. The CDR3 DNA sequence: TGTGCCACCAGAGTTGGTGTATTCGCAGAGACCCAGTACTTC. It yields the protein CATRVGVFAETQYF.

This chain links TRBV6-1 with TRBJ2-7; D ambiguous. V shed 2 bases and J shed 3 bases, with 8 bases lying between them. This CDR3 has 13 residues. CDR1 is MNHNS, CDR2 SASEGT, per germline. CDR3 amino acids: CASSENGFYEQYF. The CDR3 DNA follows: TGTGCCAGCAGTGAAAACGGTTTCTACGAGCAGTACTTC.

At least ten counts were recorded for this clonotype. The V and J genes are TRBV6-5 and TRBJ1-5, with 9 bases identical to TRBD1. The junction had 10 bases not matched to a gene; V was cut back by 4 bases and J by 3 bases. This CDR3 spans 17 amino acids. Germline V gene lookup returns CDR1 MNHEY and CDR2 SVGAGI. CDR3 sequence reads: CASSSPRDRAYNQPQHF. In DNA, the CDR3 is TGTGCCAGCAGTTCTCCCAGGGACAGGGCCTACAATCAGCCCCAGCATTTT.

The chain joins TRBV9 to TRBJ1-2; no reliable D call. The ends were cut back, 0 bases at V and 6 bases at J, with 12 bases in the middle. CDR3 length: 14 residues. CDR1 is SGDLS and CDR2 is YYNGEE in the germline V gene. CDR3 protein: CASSVGPLGDGYTF. CDR3 in DNA: TGTGCCAGCAGCGTAGGGCCACTGGGCGATGGCTACACCTTC.

The chain is built from TRBV7-9 and TRBJ2-7; 14 bases line up with TRBD2. The V gene end was trimmed by 5 bases and the J gene end by 4 bases; junction bases not matched to a gene: 1. The CDR3 is 14 residues long. From germline, CDR1 is SEHNR and CDR2 FQNEAQ (reference sequence). CDR3 loop: CASSGTSGSYEQYF. CDR3 nucleotide sequence: TGTGCCAGCAGCGGGACTAGCGGGAGTTACGAGCAGTACTTC.

The chain is built from TRBV28 and TRBJ2-5; D uncertain. The CDR3 has 15 amino acids. The germline V gene has CDR1 MDHEN and CDR2 SYDVKM. Trimming took 4 bases from V and 5 from J, leaving 17 bases between them. CDR3 bases: TGTGCCAGCAGTTCACCCTTGACACCCTGGGAGACCCAGTACTTC. This sequence encodes CASSSPLTPWETQYF.

This clonotype has a count of ten or more. The chain combines TRBV4-3 with TRBJ2-5; maybe TRBD2 (6 bases). V was trimmed by 0 bases and J by 2 bases, leaving 10 bases between them. Looked up from germline, CDR1 is LGHNA and CDR2 is YSLEER. The CDR3 length is 15 residues. CDR3 sequence: CASSQDLRGQETQYF. DNA of the CDR3: TGCGCCAGCAGCCAAGATCTTCGGGGGCAAGAGACCCAGTACTTC.

The table lists this clonotype with many counts. The chain uses TRBV6-6 and TRBJ1-1; D perhaps matches TRBD1 (5 bases). CDR1 is MNHNY, CDR2 SVGAGI, per germline (reference sequence). V lost 0 bases and J 7 bases, leaving 6 bases between the germline ends. The CDR3 is made up of 12 amino acids. The CDR3 DNA reads as TGTGCCAGCAGTTACTCTCAGGGTGAAGCTTTCTTT. Translation gives CASSYSQGEAFF.

This clonotype was seen more than once but under ten times. This chain joins TRBV5-1 and TRBJ2-7, with 10 nucleotides matching TRBD1. V was clipped by 0 bases and J by 6 bases; unmatched bases: 3. CDR3 length: 14 amino acids. Per the germline V gene, CDR1 is SGHRS and CDR2 is YFSETQ. CDR3: CASSLGDRGSEQYF. DNA of the CDR3: TGCGCCAGCAGCTTGGGGGACAGGGGTAGCGAGCAGTACTTC. Based on the CDR3 plus reference TRBV5-1 and TRBJ2-7, the full variable domain is KAGVTQTPRYLIKTRGQQVTLSCSPISGHRSVSWYQQTPGQGLQFLFEYFSETQRNKGNFPGRFSGRQFSNSRSEMNVSTLELGDSALYLCASSLGDRGSEQYFGPGTRLTVT.

This clonotype has just a few counts. V and J are TRBV5-1 and TRBJ2-5; TRBD1 aligns across 10 bases. Looked up from germline, CDR1 is SGHRS and CDR2 is YFSETQ. With 2 bases clipped from V and 7 bases from J, the junction kept 2 bases outside the gene matches. The CDR3 spans 13 residues. CDR3 region: CASSFRTGGTQYF. The CDR3 DNA reads TGCGCCAGCAGCTTTAGGACAGGGGGGACCCAGTACTTC.

This clonotype was seen only a few times. The CDR3, as DNA: TGCGCCAGCAGCCCATCCGGGACTAGGCCTAACACCGGGGAGCTGTTTTTT. Translation: CASSPSGTRPNTGELFF. The chain joins TRBV4-3 to TRBJ2-2; TRBD2 aligns across 8 bases. The CDR3 runs 17 residues. The germline V gene encodes CDR1 LGHNA and CDR2 YSLEER. V gave up 4 bases and J gave up 2 bases; unmatched junction bases: 9.

J is TRBJ1-1 and V is TRBV10-2; D perhaps matches TRBD1 (5 bases). This CDR3 is built from 14 residues. The V and J ends lost 6 bases and 2 bases respectively, with 13 bases between them. The V gene's germline CDR1 is WSHSY and CDR2 SAAADI. The DNA for the CDR3 is TGCGCCAGCAGGGGGGGGACGACCAACACTGAAGCTTTCTTT. Protein sequence: CASRGGTTNTEAFF.

This clonotype appeared a few times. The genes are TRBV10-3 and TRBJ1-6; possibly TRBD1 for D (5 bases). Trimming left V 4 bases short and J 0 bases short, with 10 bases between. The CDR3 spans 16 residues. Germline CDR1 ENHRY, CDR2 SYGVKD. The CDR3 DNA reads as TGTGCCATCAGTGCGACAGAGAGCTCCTATAATTCACCCCTCCACTTT. Its translation: CAISATESSYNSPLHF.

The rearrangement uses TRBV12-5 and TRBJ2-5; 10 bases are a match to TRBD2. With 4 bases clipped from V and 1 base from J, the junction kept 3 bases outside the gene matches. Looked up from germline, CDR1 is LGHNT and CDR2 is FRNRAP. This CDR3 spans 15 amino acids. This CDR3 reads CASGSRTSGQETQYF. The CDR3 DNA is TGTGCTAGTGGTTCTAGGACTAGCGGCCAAGAGACCCAGTACTTC.

This clonotype appeared many times. J is TRBJ2-7 and V is TRBV5-1; D is ambiguous. The CDR3 spans 11 residues. V lost 0 bases and J 5 bases, leaving 3 bases between the germline ends. The V gene's germline CDR1 is SGHRS and CDR2 YFSETQ. The CDR3, as DNA: TGCGCCAGCAGCTTGGAGGACGAGCAGTACTTC. Translating it yields CASSLEDEQYF.

This clonotype has just a few counts. V usage is TRBV6-1 and J usage is TRBJ1-5; TRBD1 matches 10 bases. Looked up from germline, CDR1 is MNHNS and CDR2 is SASEGT. The V and J ends lost 7 bases and 2 bases, in that order; junction bases with no gene match: 17. The CDR3 runs to 19 residues. The CDR3 loop is CASTGRPGTGVWGNQPQHF. CDR3 DNA: TGTGCCAGCACCGGTCGCCCCGGGACAGGGGTTTGGGGCAATCAGCCCCAGCATTTT.

The V gene is TRBV4-2, the J gene TRBJ1-3; D unresolved. CDR1 LGHNA and CDR2 YNFKEQ come from the germline V gene. CDR3 length: 20 residues. V lost 3 bases and J lost 2, with 26 bases in between. DNA of the CDR3: TGTGCCAGCAGCCAGGGGATAGGGAGTCCCCAGCGTTGGCCTGGAAACACCATATATTTT. Amino acid sequence: CASSQGIGSPQRWPGNTIYF.

The CDR3 DNA follows: TGCAGCCTGAGGGAGAGGGGCTCCCAGCCCCAGCATTTT. The encoded protein is CSLRERGSQPQHF. The chain joins TRBV20-1 to TRBJ1-5, with TRBD1 as a possible D gene (5 bases). The CDR3 contains 13 residues. Per the germline V gene, CDR1 is DFQATT and CDR2 is SNEGSKA (reference sequence).

In DNA form, the CDR3 reads TGCAGCGCCACGTTAGGCAGGGTGGGCTACGAGCAGTACTTC. Protein product: CSATLGRVGYEQYF. The chain employs TRBV29-1 and TRBJ2-7; D is perhaps TRBD1 (5 bases). CDR3 length equals 14 residues. Looked up from germline, CDR1 is SQVTM and CDR2 is ANQGSEA. Between the trimmed V and J ends, which lost 7 bases and 3 bases, there was a span of 19 bases.

This clonotype was counted a few times. V is TRBV10-3 and J is TRBJ2-1, with 13 nucleotides matching TRBD2. Germline trimming cut 3 bases from V and 3 bases from J; bases unmatched to any gene: 5. From germline, CDR1 is ENHRY and CDR2 SYGVKD. This CDR3 contains 17 residues. The CDR3, as DNA: TGTGCCATCAGTGACGGACTAGCGGGAGTTGGCTACAATGAGCAGTTCTTC. It encodes CAISDGLAGVGYNEQFF.

The table lists this clonotype with a few counts. This chain connects TRBV7-2 to TRBJ2-2; the match to TRBD2 covers 10 bases. The CDR3 is made up of 16 amino acids. Trimming took 5 bases from V and 0 from J; bases not matched to a gene: 3. Germline V gene data show CDR1 as SGHTA and CDR2 as FQGNSA. The CDR3 DNA is TGTGCCAGCAGCAACCTAGCGGGAGCGAACACCGGGGAGCTGTTTTTT. Its protein is CASSNLAGANTGELFF.

This clonotype turned up a few times. J is TRBJ2-5 and V is TRBV6-5; tentative D call: TRBD2 (5 bases). Germline CDR1 is MNHEY and CDR2 is SVGAGI. The V end lost 2 bases, the J end lost 5 bases, and 9 bases lay between the germline ends. This CDR3 is 13 amino acids long. This CDR3 is CASSYLATETQYF. The CDR3 region has the DNA TGTGCCAGCAGTTACCTAGCTACGGAGACCCAGTACTTC.

This clonotype appeared a few times. The CDR3 protein is CASSPTSGGEETQYF. For the CDR3, the DNA is TGCGCCAGCAGCCCGACTAGCGGGGGGGAGGAGACCCAGTACTTC. The chain couples TRBV5-1 to TRBJ2-5, with TRBD2 matching 14 bases. The J segment lost 5 bases and the V segment lost 4 bases, leaving 4 bases of the junction unmatched. Looked up from germline, CDR1 is SGHRS and CDR2 is YFSETQ. The CDR3 runs to 15 residues. The full variable domain, in which reference TRBV5-1 and TRBJ2-5 provide the parts outside the CDR3, is KAGVTQTPRYLIKTRGQQVTLSCSPISGHRSVSWYQQTPGQGLQFLFEYFSETQRNKGNFPGRFSGRQFSNSRSEMNVSTLELGDSALYLCASSPTSGGEETQYFGPGTRLLVL.